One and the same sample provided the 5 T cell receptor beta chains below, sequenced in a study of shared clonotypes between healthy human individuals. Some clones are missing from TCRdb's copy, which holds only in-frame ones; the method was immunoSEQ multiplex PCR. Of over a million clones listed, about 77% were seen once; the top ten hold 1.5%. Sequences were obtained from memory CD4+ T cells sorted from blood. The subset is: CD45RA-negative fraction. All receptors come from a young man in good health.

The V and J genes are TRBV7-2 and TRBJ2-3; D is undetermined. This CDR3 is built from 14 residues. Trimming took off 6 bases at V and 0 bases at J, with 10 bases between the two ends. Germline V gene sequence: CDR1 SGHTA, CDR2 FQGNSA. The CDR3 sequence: CASRGQMSTDTQYF. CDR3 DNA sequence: TGTGCCAGCAGAGGCCAGATGAGCACAGATACGCAGTATTTT. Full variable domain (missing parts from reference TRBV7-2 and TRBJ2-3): GAGVSQSPSNKVTEKGKDVELRCDPISGHTALYWYRQSLGQGLEFLIYFQGNSAPDKSGLPSDRFSAERTGGSVSTLTIQRTQQEDSAVYLCASRGQMSTDTQYFGPGTRLTVL.

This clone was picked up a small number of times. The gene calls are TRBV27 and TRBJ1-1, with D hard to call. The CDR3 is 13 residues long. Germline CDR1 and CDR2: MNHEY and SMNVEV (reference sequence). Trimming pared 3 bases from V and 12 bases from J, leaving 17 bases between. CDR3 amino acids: CASSFVRSIDPFF. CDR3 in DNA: TGTGCCAGCAGTTTTGTGAGGAGCATTGATCCTTTCTTT.

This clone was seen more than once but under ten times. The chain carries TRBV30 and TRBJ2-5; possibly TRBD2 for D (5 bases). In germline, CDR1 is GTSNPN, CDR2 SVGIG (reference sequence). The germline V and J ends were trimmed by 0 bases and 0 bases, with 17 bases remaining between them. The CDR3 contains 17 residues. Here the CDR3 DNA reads TGTGCCTGGAGTGTAAAATTGGACTCTAAGTACCAAGAGACCCAGTACTTC. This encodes CAWSVKLDSKYQETQYF. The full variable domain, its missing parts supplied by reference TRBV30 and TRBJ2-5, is SQTIHQWPATLVQPVGSPLSLECTVEGTSNPNLYWYRQAAGRGLQLLFYSVGIGQISSEVPQNLSASRPQDRQFILSSKKLLLSDSGFYLCAWSVKLDSKYQETQYFGPGTRLLVL.

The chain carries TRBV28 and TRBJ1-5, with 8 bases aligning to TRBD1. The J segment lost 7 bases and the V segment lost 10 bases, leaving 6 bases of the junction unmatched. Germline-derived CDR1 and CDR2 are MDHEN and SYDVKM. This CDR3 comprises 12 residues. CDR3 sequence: CATRTGHQPQHF. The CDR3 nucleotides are TGTGCCACCCGGACAGGGCACCAGCCCCAGCATTTT.

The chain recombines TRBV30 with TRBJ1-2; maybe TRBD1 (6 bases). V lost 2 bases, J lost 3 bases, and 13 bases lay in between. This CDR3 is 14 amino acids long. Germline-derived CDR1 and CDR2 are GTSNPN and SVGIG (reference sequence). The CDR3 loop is CAWSPWGADYGYTF. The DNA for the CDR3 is TGTGCCTGGAGTCCTTGGGGGGCGGACTATGGCTACACCTTC.